Listed below are T cell receptor beta chains from one sample, sequenced in a study of blood T cell repertoires in COVID-19. The table came from immunoSEQ multiplex PCR; TCRdb's copy has only in-frame clones and leaves some out. Altogether a few hundred thousand clones are present, roughly 88% being singletons, with the ten largest covering about 2%. The sample was PBMCs or T cells enriched from blood (not recorded which). Receptors originate from a man younger than 45 who had recovered from COVID-19. CDR3s include the opening cysteine and the closing phenylalanine or tryptophan. The D gene is left open where the match is weak. Only part of the rows carry a size: once, few, many, or a class if the clone is expanded.

D	size	V	J	DNA	CDR3
NA	NA	TRBV7-9	TRBJ1-2	TGTGCCAGCAGCCCCCCGGGGTATGGCTACACCTTC	CASSPPGYGYTF
NA	NA	TRBV5-1	TRBJ1-1	TGCGCCAGCAGCTTAGAGGGAAGAAACACTGAAGCTTTCTTT	CASSLEGRNTEAFF
NA	few	TRBV30	TRBJ1-2	TGTGCCTGGTCGCGGCGGGGGGACTATGGCTACACCTTC	CAWSRRGDYGYTF
NA	NA	TRBV30	TRBJ2-7	TGTGCCTGGAGTCAGGGGCTTGCGGCCTACGAGCAGTACTTC	CAWSQGLAAYEQYF
TRBD1	NA	TRBV5-1	TRBJ1-4	TGCGCCAGCAGCTTGGCCGGGCGACAGGGGGCTGCCGGAGATGAAAAACTGTTTTTT	CASSLAGRQGAAGDEKLFF
NA	NA	TRBV6-5	TRBJ2-1	TGTGCCAGCAGTCCTCTACAGGGTGTAAGTGAGCAGTTCTTC	CASSPLQGVSEQFF
TRBD2	NA	TRBV19	TRBJ2-1	TGTGCCAGTGGACTAGCGGGAGACAATGAGCAGTTCTTC	CASGLAGDNEQFF
TRBD2	NA	TRBV2	TRBJ2-2	TGTGCCAGCAGTGATGACGGAGCGGGGGCGAACACCGGGGAGCTGTTTTTT	CASSDDGAGANTGELFF
NA	NA	TRBV27	TRBJ1-6	TGTGCCAGCAGTTTAGAGGGAGCTACGTTTAATTCACCCCTCCACTTT	CASSLEGATFNSPLHF
NA	NA	TRBV6-5	TRBJ1-3	TGTGCCAGCAGTTCAGGGGCCTATGAGGGAAACACCATATATTTT	CASSSGAYEGNTIYF
NA	NA	TRBV9	TRBJ2-2	TGTGCCAGCAGGGAGCTCGCGAACACCGGGGAGCTGTTTTTT	CASRELANTGELFF
TRBD1	NA	TRBV6-5	TRBJ1-2	TGTGCCAGCAGTTACCCGGGACAGACTAACTATGGCTACACCTTC	CASSYPGQTNYGYTF
NA	NA	TRBV10-2	TRBJ2-5	TGCGCCAGCTCACAGGGCCAGCGGGAGACCCAGTACTTC	CASSQGQRETQYF
TRBD1	few	TRBV4-2	TRBJ1-5	TGTGCCAGCAGCCAAGAACACGGACAGGGTAGGCCCCAGCATTTT	CASSQEHGQGRPQHF
TRBD1	NA	TRBV6-5	TRBJ1-2	TGTGCCAGCAGTTCCACAGGGGACGGCTACACCTTC	CASSSTGDGYTF
TRBD2	NA	TRBV7-8	TRBJ2-1	TGTGCCAGCAGCTCTAGGGGCGAGCGGGGGGGAACCTACAATGAGCAGTTCTTC	CASSSRGERGGTYNEQFF
NA	few	TRBV7-6	TRBJ1-6	TGTGCCAGCAGCTTGTCCAGGGGTTATAATTCACCCCTCCACTTT	CASSLSRGYNSPLHF
TRBD2	NA	TRBV10-3	TRBJ2-3	TGTGCCACTCGGGGGGGAGGGAATACGCAGTATTTT	CATRGGGNTQYF
NA	NA	TRBV6-5	TRBJ1-2	TGTGCCAGCAGTTACCGCTCAGGGTCGAAGGACTATGGCTACACCTTC	CASSYRSGSKDYGYTF
TRBD1	once	TRBV10-1	TRBJ2-3	TGCGCCAGCAGTGGTTGGACAGGGGATACGCAGTATTTT	CASSGWTGDTQYF
NA	NA	TRBV19	TRBJ2-7	TGTGCCAGTAGTATGTACGTGGGGCCCTACGAGCAGTACTTC	CASSMYVGPYEQYF
NA	NA	TRBV29-1	TRBJ2-3	TGCAGCGTTGTGCGGGGTTCTAGCGCAGATACGCAGTATTTT	CSVVRGSSADTQYF
TRBD2	NA	TRBV6-4	TRBJ2-2	TGTGCCAGCAGTGTTACTAGCGGAAACACCGGGGAGCTGTTTTTT	CASSVTSGNTGELFF
TRBD1	NA	TRBV5-6	TRBJ2-7	TGTGCCAGCAGCTTCTACGACAGGGGGCCCACCTACGAGCAGTACTTC	CASSFYDRGPTYEQYF
TRBD1	NA	TRBV5-4	TRBJ1-2	TGTGCCAGCAGCCCGGGACAGGAATACCATGGCTACACCTTC	CASSPGQEYHGYTF
NA	NA	TRBV7-9	TRBJ2-7	TGTGCCAGCAGCCCCGCCTGGGAGGCCCCAACCTACGAGCAGTACTTC	CASSPAWEAPTYEQYF
TRBD1	once	TRBV9	TRBJ1-4	TGTGCCAGCAGCGTACGGACAGGGGGAAATGAAAAACTGTTTTTT	CASSVRTGGNEKLFF
NA	once	TRBV30	TRBJ1-2	TGTGCCTGGAGTGTAGGACCAGGAGGGAACTATGGCTACACCTTC	CAWSVGPGGNYGYTF
TRBD1	NA	TRBV14	TRBJ1-1	TGTGCCAGCAGCCAAGACAGGGGGACTGAAGCTTTCTTT	CASSQDRGTEAFF
NA	NA	TRBV6-5	TRBJ1-5	TGTGCCAGCAGTCCCCAGGGATATAGCAATCAGCCCCAGCATTTT	CASSPQGYSNQPQHF
TRBD1	NA	TRBV19	TRBJ2-7	TGTGCCAGTAGTGTCGACCGGGACAGGATATACGAGCAGTACTTC	CASSVDRDRIYEQYF
NA	NA	TRBV2	TRBJ1-6	TGTGCCAGCAGTGAAGAGGGGGGGCTCTATAATTCACCCCTCCACTTT	CASSEEGGLYNSPLHF
TRBD1	NA	TRBV9	TRBJ1-2	TGTGCCAGCAGCGCAGGGGACAGGGGCGACTATGGCTACACCTTC	CASSAGDRGDYGYTF
TRBD2	NA	TRBV10-2	TRBJ2-1	TGCGCCAGCATGCGGGGGGCTTTTATAAATGAGCAGTTCTTC	CASMRGAFINEQFF
TRBD1	NA	TRBV19	TRBJ1-6	TGTGCCAGTAGTATTCAGGGACAGGGGGCTTCACCCCTCCACTTT	CASSIQGQGASPLHF
TRBD1	NA	TRBV5-1	TRBJ1-5	TGCGCCAGCAGTCCCGGGACAGGGGCCTGGGGCAATCAGCCCCAGCATTTT	CASSPGTGAWGNQPQHF
TRBD1	NA	TRBV30	TRBJ1-4	TGTGCCTCAAGGGGCGGGACAGCGAGTGAAAAACTGTTTTTT	CASRGGTASEKLFF
NA	NA	TRBV5-6	TRBJ1-2	TGTGCCAGCAGCTCCGCAGGGGTCGGCGACTATGGCTACACCTTC	CASSSAGVGDYGYTF
NA	NA	TRBV5-1	TRBJ1-1	TGCGCCAGCAGCCCCGGCGGCGCGGCTCCTAACACTGAAGCTTTCTTT	CASSPGGAAPNTEAFF